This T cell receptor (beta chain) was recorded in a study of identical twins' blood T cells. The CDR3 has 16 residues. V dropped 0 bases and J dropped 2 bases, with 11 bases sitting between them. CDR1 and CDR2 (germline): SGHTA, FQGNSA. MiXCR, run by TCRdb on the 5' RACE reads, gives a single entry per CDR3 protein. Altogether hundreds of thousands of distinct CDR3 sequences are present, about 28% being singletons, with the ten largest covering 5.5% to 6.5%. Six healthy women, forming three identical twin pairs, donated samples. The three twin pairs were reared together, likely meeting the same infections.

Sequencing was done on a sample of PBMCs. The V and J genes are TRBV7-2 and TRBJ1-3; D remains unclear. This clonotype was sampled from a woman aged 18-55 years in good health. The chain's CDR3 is CASSLASGWAGNTIYF. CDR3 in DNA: TGTGCCAGCAGCTTAGCGTCGGGGTGGGCTGGAAACACCATATATTTT. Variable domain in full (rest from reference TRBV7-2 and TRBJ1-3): GAGVSQSPSNKVTEKGKDVELRCDPISGHTALYWYRQSLGQGLEFLIYFQGNSAPDKSGLPSDRFSAERTGGSVSTLTIQRTQQEDSAVYLCASSLASGWAGNTIYFGEGSWLTVV.